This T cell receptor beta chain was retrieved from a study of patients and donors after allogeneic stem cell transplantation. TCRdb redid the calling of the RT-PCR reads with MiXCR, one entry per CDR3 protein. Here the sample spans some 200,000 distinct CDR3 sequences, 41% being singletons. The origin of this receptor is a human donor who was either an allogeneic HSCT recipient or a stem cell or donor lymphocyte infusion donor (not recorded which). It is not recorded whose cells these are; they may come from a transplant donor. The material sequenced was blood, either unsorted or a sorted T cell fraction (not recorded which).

The CDR3 sequence: CSARRSSEQPMNTEAFF. The CDR3 DNA is TGCAGTGCTCGACGGTCATCAGAGCAACCAATGAACACTGAAGCTTTCTTT. The J gene is TRBJ1-1, the V gene TRBV20-1; D unresolved. The germline CDR1 and CDR2 sequences are DFQATT and SNEGSKA (reference sequence). The V end was cut by 5 bases, the J end by 0 bases, with 22 bases between. The CDR3 is 17 amino acids.